This T cell receptor (beta chain) was found in a study of blood T cell repertoires in COVID-19. Study at large: Samples taken during acute and convalescent COVID-19 were collected in the United States, Italy and Spain. The cDNA or gDNA used as material had been derived from T cells, B-cell-depleted T cells, or PBMCs.

Patients of the Seattle cohort, enrolled during active infection, were followed longitudinally. As processed by the authors: Reference gene primer amplification in the assay estimated nucleated cell counts. Only in-frame clones appear in the TCRdb table, and some are missing; sequencing was by immunoSEQ multiplex PCR. Clone size and V and J calls were adopted from that table, with D and trimming inferred from the DNA. The sample shows over 400,000 clones, less than 90% of them seen only once. Per the germline V gene, CDR1 is LNHDA and CDR2 is SQIVND (reference sequence). The CDR3 spans 16 residues. Trimming shortened V by 5 bases and J by 3 bases, and 17 bases separated the two germline ends.

This chain connects TRBV19 to TRBJ1-3; D might be TRBD1 (5 bases). Input material: peripheral blood. This sequence was found in a woman aged 45-60 years with COVID-19, enrolled during active disease. CDR3 DNA sequence: TGTGCCAGTAGTCCTCAATTTCAGGGTCTTGGAAACACCATATATTTT. Translated, it gives CASSPQFQGLGNTIYF.